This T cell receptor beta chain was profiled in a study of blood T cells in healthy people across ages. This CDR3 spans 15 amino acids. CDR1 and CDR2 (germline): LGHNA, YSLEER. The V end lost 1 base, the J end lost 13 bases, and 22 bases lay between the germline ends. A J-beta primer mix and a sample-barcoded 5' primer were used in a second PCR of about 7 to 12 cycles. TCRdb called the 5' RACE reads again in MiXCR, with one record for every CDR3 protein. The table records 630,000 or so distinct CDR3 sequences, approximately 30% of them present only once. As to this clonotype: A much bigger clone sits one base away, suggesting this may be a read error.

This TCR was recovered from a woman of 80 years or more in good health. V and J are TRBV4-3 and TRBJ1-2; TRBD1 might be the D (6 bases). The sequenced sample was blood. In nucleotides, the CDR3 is TGCGCCAGCAGCCAAGCGGACAGCCGCTTGGAGGTATTCACCTTC. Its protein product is CASSQADSRLEVFTF.